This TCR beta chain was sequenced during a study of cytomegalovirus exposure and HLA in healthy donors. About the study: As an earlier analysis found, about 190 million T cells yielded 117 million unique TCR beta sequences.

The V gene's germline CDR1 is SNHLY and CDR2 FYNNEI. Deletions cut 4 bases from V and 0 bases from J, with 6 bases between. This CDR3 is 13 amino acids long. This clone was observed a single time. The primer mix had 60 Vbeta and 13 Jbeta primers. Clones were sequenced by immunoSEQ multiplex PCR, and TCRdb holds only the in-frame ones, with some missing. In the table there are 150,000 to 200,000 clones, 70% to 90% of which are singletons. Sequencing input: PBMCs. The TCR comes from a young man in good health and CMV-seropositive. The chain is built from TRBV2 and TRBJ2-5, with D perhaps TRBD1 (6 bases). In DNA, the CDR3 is TGTGCCAGCAGTGGGACAGACCAAGAGACCCAGTACTTC. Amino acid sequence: CASSGTDQETQYF.